What follows is one TCR beta chain and its context. This clonotype occurred many times. What this receptor recognizes is not known. Per-base quality was not reported, and no clone a single base away is much larger than it. Only healthy Caucasian donors were included. Three pairs of female monozygotic twins, all aged roughly 18 to 29 years, were included in the twin cohort. The RNA used for TCR libraries was isolated from peripheral blood mononuclear cells. The junction carries 16 bases between V and J, which are trimmed by 6 bases and 11 bases respectively. The CDR3 covers 11 residues, taking in both the cysteine and the phenylalanine. Solely the CDR3 DNA is kept, with 33 bases framed from the first base. Reading the germline V gene gives CDR1 SQVTM and CDR2 ANQGSEA. The sample comes from a study of identical twins (dated by TCRdb to between 2015 and 2016). In the study overall: To test whether fetal clonotypes persist, this study deep-sequenced TCR alpha and beta repertoires from monozygotic twins, from unrelated adults of various ages, and from cord blood. Replicate twin experiments were performed at different times using different library preparation protocols to rule out contamination. What the research found in general, with its limitations: Excess twin sharing in beta out-of-frame sequences was weaker because fewer shared sequences lowered the signal-to-noise ratio. Because the same donors could not be followed over many years, the conclusions relied on cross-sectional statistical analysis. Zero-insertion analyses could be partly confounded by invariant T cells such as MAIT and iNKT, though diverse VJ usage argued against such confounding for most clonotypes. Out-of-frame TCR alpha sequences shared between twins showed an excess of low generation-probability sequences compared with coincidental sharing between unrelated individuals. Recombination models systematically underestimated out-of-frame TCR alpha sharing in monozygotic twins but agreed with sharing between unrelated individuals. Fewer insertions were carried by abundant cord blood beta clonotypes, a similar but weaker trend appeared in young adult naive repertoires, and no such trend appeared in memory repertoires.

The library came from 5' RACE. The run used an Illumina HiSeq 2000. A universal primer binding site was introduced by template switching, and a unique molecular identifier was present in the final cDNA, enabling accurate counting of TCR cDNA molecules. Specific primers in the conserved constant-segment region were used to synthesize first-strand cDNA for the TCR alpha and beta chains. Each cDNA library was double barcoded, with a SMART-Mk sample barcode plus Illumina barcodes, to control for contamination. TruSeq adapter sequences, together with Illumina sample barcodes, were added in two successive PCR steps. The Illumina HiSeq platform was used with custom primers to sequence TCR alpha and beta cDNA libraries. As for the original processing: MiGEC processed the raw reads to extract unique molecular identifiers, while MiXCR was used to determine the CDR3 positions. Recombination models were inferred per individual with the repgenHMM and IGoR tools using an EM algorithm. Shared clonotypes were analyzed with the tcR package in R, and sharing was normalized by the product of cloneset sizes. To study raw recombination free of thymic and clonal selection effects, out-of-frame nonproductive sequences were analyzed. TCRdb passed the public sequencing reads through fastp at Q25 and MiXCR, retaining productive beta sequences. All rows with the same CDR3 protein become a single entry with the most common DNA and genes. The V and J calls, along with clone size, are taken from TCRdb and not from the paper's own processing. This sample has approximately 600,000 distinct CDR3 sequences in its table, and about 7% of those were observed once. The ten largest clones add up to around 1.6% of the sample.

A further study also used this sample, focusing on yellow fever vaccine responses in identical twins. The second paper states: The authors reported that the T cell response to vaccination in identical twins appeared partly convergent and partly personalized. In identical twins, the study followed T cell clones that responded to the vaccine with precision.

The sequence came from a woman between 18 and 29 years old in good health. The sample taken for sequencing was PBMCs. Recombination joined TRBV29-1 with TRBJ1-1; a tentative D match to TRBD1 spans 6 bases. The CDR3 corresponds to CSVRGTGYAFF. The DNA sequence follows: TGCAGCGTGAGGGGTACAGGGTACGCTTTCTTT.